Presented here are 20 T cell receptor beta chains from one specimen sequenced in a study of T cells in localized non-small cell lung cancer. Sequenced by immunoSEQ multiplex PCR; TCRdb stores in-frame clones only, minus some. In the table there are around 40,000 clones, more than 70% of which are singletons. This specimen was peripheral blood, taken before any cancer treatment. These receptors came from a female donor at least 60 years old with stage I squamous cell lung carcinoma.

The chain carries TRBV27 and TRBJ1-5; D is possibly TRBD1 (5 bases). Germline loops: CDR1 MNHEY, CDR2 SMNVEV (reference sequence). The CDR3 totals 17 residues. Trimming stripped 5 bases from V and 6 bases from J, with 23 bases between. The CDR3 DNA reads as TGTGCCAGCAGTCCCTCGATTAGAGGGGCTTTCTCTCAGCCCCAGCATTTT. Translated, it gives CASSPSIRGAFSQPQHF.

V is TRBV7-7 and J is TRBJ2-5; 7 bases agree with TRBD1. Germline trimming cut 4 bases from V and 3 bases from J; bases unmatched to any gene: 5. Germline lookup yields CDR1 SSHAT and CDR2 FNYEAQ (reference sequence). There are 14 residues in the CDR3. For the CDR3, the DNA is TGTGCCAGCAGCTGGACAGGAAACAAAGAGACCCAGTACTTC. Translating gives CASSWTGNKETQYF.

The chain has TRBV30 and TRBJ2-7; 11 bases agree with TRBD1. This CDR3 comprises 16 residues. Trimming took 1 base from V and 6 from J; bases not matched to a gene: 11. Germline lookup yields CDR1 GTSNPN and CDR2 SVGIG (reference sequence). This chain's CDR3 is CAWSGPGTGGWVEQYF. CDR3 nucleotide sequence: TGTGCCTGGAGTGGGCCCGGGACAGGGGGGTGGGTCGAGCAGTACTTC.

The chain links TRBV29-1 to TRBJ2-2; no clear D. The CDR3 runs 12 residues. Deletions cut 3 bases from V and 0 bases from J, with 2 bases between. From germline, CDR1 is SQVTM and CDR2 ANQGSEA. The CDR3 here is CSVDPNTGELFF. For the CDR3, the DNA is TGCAGCGTTGACCCGAACACCGGGGAGCTGTTTTTT.

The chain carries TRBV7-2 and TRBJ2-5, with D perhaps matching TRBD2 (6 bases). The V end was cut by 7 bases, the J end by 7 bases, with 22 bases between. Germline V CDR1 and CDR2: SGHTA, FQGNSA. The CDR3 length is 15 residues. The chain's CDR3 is CASTIYSGGRGTQYF. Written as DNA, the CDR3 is TGTGCCAGCACAATATACAGCGGAGGGCGGGGGACCCAGTACTTC. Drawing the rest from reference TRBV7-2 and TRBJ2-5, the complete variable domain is GAGVSQSPSNKVTEKGKDVELRCDPISGHTALYWYRQSLGQGLEFLIYFQGNSAPDKSGLPSDRFSAERTGGSVSTLTIQRTQQEDSAVYLCASTIYSGGRGTQYFGPGTRLLVL.

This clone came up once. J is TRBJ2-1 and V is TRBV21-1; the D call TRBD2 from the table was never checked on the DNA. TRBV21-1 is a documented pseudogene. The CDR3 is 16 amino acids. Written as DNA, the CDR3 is TGTGCCAGCAGCAAAGTACTAGCGGGAGGACTCAATGAGCAGTTCTTC. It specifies CASSKVLAGGLNEQFF.

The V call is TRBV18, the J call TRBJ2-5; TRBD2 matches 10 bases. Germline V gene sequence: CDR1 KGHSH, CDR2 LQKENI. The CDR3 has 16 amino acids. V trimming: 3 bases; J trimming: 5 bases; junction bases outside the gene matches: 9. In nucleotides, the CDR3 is TGTGCCAGCTCACCTCAAACTAGCGGGATGCAGGAGACCCAGTACTTC. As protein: CASSPQTSGMQETQYF. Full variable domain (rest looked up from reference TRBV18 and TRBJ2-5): NAGVMQNPRHLVRRRGQEARLRCSPMKGHSHVYWYRQLPEEGLKFMVYLQKENIIDESGMPKERFSAEFPKEGPSILRIQQVVRGDSAAYFCASSPQTSGMQETQYFGPGTRLLVL.

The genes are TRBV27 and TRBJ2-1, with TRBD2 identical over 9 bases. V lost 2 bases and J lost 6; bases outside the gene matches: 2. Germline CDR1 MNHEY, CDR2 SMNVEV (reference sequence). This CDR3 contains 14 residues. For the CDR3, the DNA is TGTGCCAGCAGTTTACGGCGGGAGGGCAATGAGCAGTTCTTC. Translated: CASSLRREGNEQFF.

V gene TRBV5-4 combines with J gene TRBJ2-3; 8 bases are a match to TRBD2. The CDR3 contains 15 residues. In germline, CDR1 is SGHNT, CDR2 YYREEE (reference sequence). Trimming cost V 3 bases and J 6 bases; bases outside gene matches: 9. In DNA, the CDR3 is TGTGCCAGCAGCTCCCGGGGGGGGGCCAGGGATACGCAGTATTTT. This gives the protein CASSSRGGARDTQYF.

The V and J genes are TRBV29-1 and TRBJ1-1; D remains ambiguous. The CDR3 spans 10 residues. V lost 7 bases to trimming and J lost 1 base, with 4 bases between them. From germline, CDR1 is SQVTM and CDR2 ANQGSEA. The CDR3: CSAKNTEAFF. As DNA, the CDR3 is TGCAGCGCCAAGAACACTGAAGCTTTCTTT.

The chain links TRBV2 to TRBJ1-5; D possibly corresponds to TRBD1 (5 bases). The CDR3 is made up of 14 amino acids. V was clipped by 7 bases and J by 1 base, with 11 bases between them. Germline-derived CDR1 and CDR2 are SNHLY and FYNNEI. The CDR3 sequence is CASKGRSSNQPQHF. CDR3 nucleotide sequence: TGTGCCAGCAAGGGGCGCTCAAGCAATCAGCCCCAGCATTTT.

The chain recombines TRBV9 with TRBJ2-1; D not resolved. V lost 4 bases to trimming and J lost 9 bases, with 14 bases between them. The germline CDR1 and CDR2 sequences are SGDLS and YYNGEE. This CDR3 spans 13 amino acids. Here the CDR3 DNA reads TGTGCCAGCAGCCCTAGTGGGCAGACTGAGCAGTTCTTC. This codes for CASSPSGQTEQFF. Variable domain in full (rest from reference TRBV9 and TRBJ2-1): DSGVTQTPKHLITATGQRVTLRCSPRSGDLSVYWYQQSLDQGLQFLIQYYNGEERAKGNILERFSAQQFPDLHSELNLSSLELGDSALYFCASSPSGQTEQFFGPGTRLTVL.

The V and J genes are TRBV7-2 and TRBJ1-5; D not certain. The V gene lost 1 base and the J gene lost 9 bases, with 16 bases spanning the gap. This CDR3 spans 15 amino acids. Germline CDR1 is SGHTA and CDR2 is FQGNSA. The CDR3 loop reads CASSLDGVRGGPQHF. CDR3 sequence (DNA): TGTGCCAGCAGCTTAGATGGGGTACGGGGAGGGCCCCAGCATTTT.

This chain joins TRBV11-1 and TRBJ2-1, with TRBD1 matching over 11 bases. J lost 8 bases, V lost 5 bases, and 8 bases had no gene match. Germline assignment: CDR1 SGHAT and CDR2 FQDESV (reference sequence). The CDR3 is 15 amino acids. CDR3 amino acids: CASSPKDRGQYEQFF. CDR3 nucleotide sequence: TGTGCCAGCAGCCCTAAGGACAGGGGGCAATATGAGCAGTTCTTC.

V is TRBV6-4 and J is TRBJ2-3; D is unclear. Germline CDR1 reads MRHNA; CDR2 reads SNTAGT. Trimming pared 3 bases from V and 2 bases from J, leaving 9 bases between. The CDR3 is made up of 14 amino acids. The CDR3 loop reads CASSEGGNTDTQYF. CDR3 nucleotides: TGTGCCAGCAGTGAAGGCGGAAACACAGATACGCAGTATTTT.

The CDR3 is CASSRGGAPQHF. In nucleotides, the CDR3 is TGTGCCAGCAGCCGAGGGGGGGCGCCCCAGCATTTT. This chain connects TRBV5-8 to TRBJ1-5, with a weak D call TRBD1 (6 bases). V lost 4 bases and J lost 9, with 11 bases in between. The CDR3 runs to 12 residues. CDR1 and CDR2 from the germline V gene are SGHTS and YDEGEE.

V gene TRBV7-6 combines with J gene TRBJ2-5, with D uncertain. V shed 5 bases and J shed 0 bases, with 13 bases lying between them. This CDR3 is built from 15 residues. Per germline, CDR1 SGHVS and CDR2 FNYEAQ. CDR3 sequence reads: CASSPSALYQETQYF. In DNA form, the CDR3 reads TGTGCCAGCAGCCCCAGCGCGCTCTACCAAGAGACCCAGTACTTC.

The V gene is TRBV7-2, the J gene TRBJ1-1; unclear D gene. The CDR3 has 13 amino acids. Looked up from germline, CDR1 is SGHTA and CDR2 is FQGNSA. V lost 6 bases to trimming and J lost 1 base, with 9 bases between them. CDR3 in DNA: TGTGCCAGCAGTCCCAACCCGAACACTGAAGCTTTCTTT. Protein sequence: CASSPNPNTEAFF.

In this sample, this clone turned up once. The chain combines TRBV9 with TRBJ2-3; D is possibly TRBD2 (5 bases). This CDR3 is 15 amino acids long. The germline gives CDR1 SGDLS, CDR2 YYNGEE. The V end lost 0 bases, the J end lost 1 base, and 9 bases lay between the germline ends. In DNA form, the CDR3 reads TGTGCCAGCAGCGTAGTGGACTTGGGCACAGATACGCAGTATTTT. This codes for CASSVVDLGTDTQYF.

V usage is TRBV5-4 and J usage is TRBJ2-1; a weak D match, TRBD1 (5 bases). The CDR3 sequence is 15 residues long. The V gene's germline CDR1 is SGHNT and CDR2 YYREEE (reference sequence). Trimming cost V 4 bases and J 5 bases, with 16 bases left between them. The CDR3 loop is CASSRKKGFDNEQFF. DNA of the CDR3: TGTGCCAGCAGCCGAAAAAAGGGGTTTGACAATGAGCAGTTCTTC.